In this sample, the clone carrying this TCR beta chain turned up a few times. The record originates from a study of T cells in Graves' hyperthyroidism and ophthalmopathy. CDR3 length: 16 residues. The V end lost 2 bases, the J end lost 5 bases, and 19 bases lay between the germline ends. Using RNA transcripts as the source, TCR beta CDR3 regions were amplified. Primed by the HTBI set, a first-round RT-PCR was run on the TCR CDR3. Via MiXCR, TCRdb re-called the multiplex PCR reads, giving one row per CDR3 protein. The sample yields almost 350,000 distinct CDR3 sequences, around 18% seen once. The TCR originated in a woman in her forties with Graves' ophthalmopathy. V gene TRBV12-3 or TRBV12-4 combines with J gene TRBJ2-7; tentative D call: TRBD1 (5 bases). Sequenced input: blood. The CDR3 DNA sequence: TGTGCCAGCAGTTTATCCCAGTTTGGGGCTACAAACGAGCAGTACTTC. Residues: CASSLSQFGATNEQYF.